This T cell receptor beta chain came from a study of STAT5B mutations in CD4+ large granular lymphocyte leukemia. Study results and caveats: Main leukemic clonotypes were patient-specific, but 25% appeared at low frequency elsewhere. TRBV06-family usage was enriched in top patient clones (8/27) versus controls (2/35).

The survey-level immunoSEQ assay was used. Per the authors' pipeline: Lowest detectable productive clonotype frequency was 2.59 x 10-5. The assay was immunoSEQ multiplex PCR, and TCRdb's table has in-frame clones only and misses some. V and J calls and clone size follow that table, whereas D and trimming were derived from the DNA. The sample holds about 23,000 clones, roughly three quarters seen once. Regarding this clone: Its specificity is not known.

Germline-derived CDR1 and CDR2 are SNHLY and FYNNEI. Deletions cut 6 bases from V and 5 bases from J, with 13 bases between. The CDR3 extends over 14 amino acids. The rearrangement links TRBV2 to TRBJ2-2, with D perhaps matching TRBD1 (5 bases). This TCR was recovered from a human donor in good health. The sequencing sample was made of CD4+ T cells from blood buffy coats. The CDR3 nucleotides are TGTGCCAGCAGCCACCGACAGAAAACCGGGGAGCTGTTTTTT. Its protein is CASSHRQKTGELFF.